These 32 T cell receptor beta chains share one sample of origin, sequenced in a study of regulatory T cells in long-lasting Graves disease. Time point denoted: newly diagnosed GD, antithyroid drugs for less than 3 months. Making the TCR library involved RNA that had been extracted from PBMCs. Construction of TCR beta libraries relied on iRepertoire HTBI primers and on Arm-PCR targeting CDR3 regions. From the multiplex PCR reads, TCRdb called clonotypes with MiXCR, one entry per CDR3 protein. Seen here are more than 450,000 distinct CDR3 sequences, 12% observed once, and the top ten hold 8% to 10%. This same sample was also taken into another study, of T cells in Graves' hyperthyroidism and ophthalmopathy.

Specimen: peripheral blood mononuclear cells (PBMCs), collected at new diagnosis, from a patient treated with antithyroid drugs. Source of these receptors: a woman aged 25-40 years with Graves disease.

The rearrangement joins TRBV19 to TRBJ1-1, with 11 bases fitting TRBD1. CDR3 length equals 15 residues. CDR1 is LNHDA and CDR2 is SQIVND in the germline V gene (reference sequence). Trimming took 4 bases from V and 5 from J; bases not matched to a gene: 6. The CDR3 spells CASSTGTGGWTEAFF. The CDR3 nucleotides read TGTGCCAGTAGTACCGGGACAGGGGGGTGGACTGAAGCTTTCTTT.

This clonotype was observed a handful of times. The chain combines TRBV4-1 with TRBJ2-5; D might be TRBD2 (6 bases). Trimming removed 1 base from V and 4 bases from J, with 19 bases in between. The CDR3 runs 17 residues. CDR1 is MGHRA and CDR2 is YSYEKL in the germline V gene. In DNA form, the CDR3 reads TGCGCCAGCAGCCAAGGGAACTCGGACTATGCCCGAGAGACCCAGTACTTC. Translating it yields CASSQGNSDYARETQYF.

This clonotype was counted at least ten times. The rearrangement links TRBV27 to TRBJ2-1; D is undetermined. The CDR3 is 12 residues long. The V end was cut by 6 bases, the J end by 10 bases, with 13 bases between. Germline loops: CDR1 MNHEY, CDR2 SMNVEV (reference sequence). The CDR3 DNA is TGTGCCAGCAGACCGAAACGAATAGAGCAGTTCTTC. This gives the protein CASRPKRIEQFF.

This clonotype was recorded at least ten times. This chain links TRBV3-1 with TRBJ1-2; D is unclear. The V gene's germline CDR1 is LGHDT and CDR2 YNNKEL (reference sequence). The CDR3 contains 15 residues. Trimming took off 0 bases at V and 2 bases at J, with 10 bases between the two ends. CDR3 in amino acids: CASSQDRYKNYGYTF. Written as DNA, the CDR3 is TGTGCCAGCAGCCAAGACAGATACAAGAACTATGGCTACACCTTC.

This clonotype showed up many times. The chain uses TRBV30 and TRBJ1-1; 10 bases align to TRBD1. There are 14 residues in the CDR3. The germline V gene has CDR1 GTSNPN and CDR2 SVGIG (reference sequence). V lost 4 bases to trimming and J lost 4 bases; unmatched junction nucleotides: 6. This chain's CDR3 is CAWNTGTGATEAFF. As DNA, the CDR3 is TGTGCCTGGAACACCGGGACAGGGGCCACTGAAGCTTTCTTT.

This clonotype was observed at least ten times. The CDR3 is CASYSTGQPNTGELFF. The CDR3 DNA reads TGTGCCAGCTATAGCACTGGACAGCCGAACACCGGGGAGCTGTTTTTT. The chain employs TRBV6-2 or TRBV6-3 and TRBJ2-2; a possible D gene is TRBD1 (6 bases). V lost 8 bases and J 0 bases, leaving 16 bases between the germline ends. This CDR3 spans 16 amino acids. Germline V gene lookup returns CDR1 MNHEY and CDR2 SVGEGT.

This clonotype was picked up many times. The CDR3 nucleotides read TGTGCCAGCAGTTTGGCACAGGGTGGGGTGGGTCCTGGTGGCTACACCTTC. Translation: CASSLAQGGVGPGGYTF. The chain couples TRBV28 to TRBJ1-2; TRBD1 is a possible D gene (6 bases). Germline CDR1 MDHEN, CDR2 SYDVKM. Deletions cut 3 bases from V and 7 bases from J, with 24 bases between. The CDR3 runs 17 residues.

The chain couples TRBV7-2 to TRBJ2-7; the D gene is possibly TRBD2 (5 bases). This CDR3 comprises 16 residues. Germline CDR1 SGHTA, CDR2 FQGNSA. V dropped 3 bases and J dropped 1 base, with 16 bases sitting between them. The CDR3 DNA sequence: TGTGCCAGCAGCTTCTCGCCGGGAAGGACTTCCTACGAGCAGTACTTC. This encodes CASSFSPGRTSYEQYF. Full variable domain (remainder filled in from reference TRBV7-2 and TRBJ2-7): GAGVSQSPSNKVTEKGKDVELRCDPISGHTALYWYRQSLGQGLEFLIYFQGNSAPDKSGLPSDRFSAERTGGSVSTLTIQRTQQEDSAVYLCASSFSPGRTSYEQYFGPGTRLTVT.

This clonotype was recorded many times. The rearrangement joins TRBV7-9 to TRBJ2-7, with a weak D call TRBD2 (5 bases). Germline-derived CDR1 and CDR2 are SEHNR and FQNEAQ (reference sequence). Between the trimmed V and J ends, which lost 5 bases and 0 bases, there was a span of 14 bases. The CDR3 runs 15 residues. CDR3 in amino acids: CASSLYSGSSYEQYF. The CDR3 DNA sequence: TGTGCCAGCAGCCTATACAGCGGAAGCTCCTACGAGCAGTACTTC.

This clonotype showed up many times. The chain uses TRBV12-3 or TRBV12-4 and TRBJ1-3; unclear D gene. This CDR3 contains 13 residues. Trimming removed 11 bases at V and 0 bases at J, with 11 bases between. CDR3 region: CAATLNSGNTIYF. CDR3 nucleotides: TGTGCCGCCACTCTCAACTCTGGAAACACCATATATTTT.

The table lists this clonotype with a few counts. The CDR3 loop is CASSPAGTGGTGELFF. DNA for the CDR3: TGTGCCAGTAGCCCGGCCGGGACAGGGGGCACCGGGGAGCTGTTTTTT. The rearrangement joins TRBV19 to TRBJ2-2, with 11 bases identical to TRBD1. V lost 6 bases, J lost 4 bases, and 7 bases stayed unmatched. This CDR3 spans 16 amino acids. Germline CDR1 LNHDA, CDR2 SQIVND (reference sequence). The complete variable domain, with remaining parts taken from reference TRBV19 and TRBJ2-2, reads DGGITQSPKYLFRKEGQNVTLSCEQNLNHDAMYWYRQDPGQGLRLIYYSQIVNDFQKGDIAEGYSVSREKKESFPLTVTSAQKNPTAFYLCASSPAGTGGTGELFFGEGSRLTVL.

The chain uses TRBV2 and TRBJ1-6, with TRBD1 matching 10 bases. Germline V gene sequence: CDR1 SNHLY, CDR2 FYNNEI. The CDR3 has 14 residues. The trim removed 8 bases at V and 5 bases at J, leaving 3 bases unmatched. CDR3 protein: CASAGTGDNSPLHF. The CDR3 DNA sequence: TGTGCCAGCGCCGGGACAGGGGATAATTCACCCCTCCACTTT.

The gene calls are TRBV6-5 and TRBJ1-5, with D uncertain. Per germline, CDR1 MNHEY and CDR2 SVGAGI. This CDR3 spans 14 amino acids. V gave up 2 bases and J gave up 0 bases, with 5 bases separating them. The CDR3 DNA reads TGTGCCAGCAGTTACAAGTATAGCAATCAGCCCCAGCATTTT. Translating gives CASSYKYSNQPQHF.

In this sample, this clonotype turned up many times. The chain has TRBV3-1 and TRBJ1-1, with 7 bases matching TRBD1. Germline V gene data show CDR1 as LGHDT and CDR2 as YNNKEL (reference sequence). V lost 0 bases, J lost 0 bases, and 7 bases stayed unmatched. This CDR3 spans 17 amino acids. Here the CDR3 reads CASSQDGRDSMNTEAFF. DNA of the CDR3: TGTGCCAGCAGCCAAGATGGTAGGGACAGCATGAACACTGAAGCTTTCTTT.

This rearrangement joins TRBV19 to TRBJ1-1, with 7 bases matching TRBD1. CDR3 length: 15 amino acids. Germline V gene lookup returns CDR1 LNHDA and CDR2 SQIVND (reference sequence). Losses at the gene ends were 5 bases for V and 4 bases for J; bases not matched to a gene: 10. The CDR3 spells CASSVQQGDGTEAFF. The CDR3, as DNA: TGTGCCAGTAGTGTTCAGCAGGGGGATGGCACTGAAGCTTTCTTT.

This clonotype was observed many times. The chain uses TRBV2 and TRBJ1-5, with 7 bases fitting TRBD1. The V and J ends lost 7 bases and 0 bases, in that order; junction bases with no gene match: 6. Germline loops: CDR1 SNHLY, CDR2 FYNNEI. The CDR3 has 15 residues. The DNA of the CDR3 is TGTGCCAGCACCCAGACAGGGTTTAGCAATCAGCCCCAGCATTTT. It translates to CASTQTGFSNQPQHF.

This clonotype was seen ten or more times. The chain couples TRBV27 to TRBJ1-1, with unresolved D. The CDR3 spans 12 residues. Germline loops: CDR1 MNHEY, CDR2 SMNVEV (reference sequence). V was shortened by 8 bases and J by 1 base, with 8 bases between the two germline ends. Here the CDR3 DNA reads TGTGCCAGCGTGGGCGGGAACACTGAAGCTTTCTTT. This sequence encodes CASVGGNTEAFF.

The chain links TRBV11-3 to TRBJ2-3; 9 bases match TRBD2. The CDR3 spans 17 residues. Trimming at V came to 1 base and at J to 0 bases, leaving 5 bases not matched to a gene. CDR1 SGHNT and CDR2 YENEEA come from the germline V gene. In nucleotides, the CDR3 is TGTGCCAGCAGCTTAGCGGTAGCGGGAGTTAGCACAGATACGCAGTATTTT. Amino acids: CASSLAVAGVSTDTQYF.

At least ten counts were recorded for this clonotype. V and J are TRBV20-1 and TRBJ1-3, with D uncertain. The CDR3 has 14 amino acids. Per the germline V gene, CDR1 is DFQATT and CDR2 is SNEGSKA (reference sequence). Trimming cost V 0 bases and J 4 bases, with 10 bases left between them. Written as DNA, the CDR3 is TGCAGTGCTAGAGAAGGGCGGTTAGGAAACACCATATATTTT. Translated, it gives CSAREGRLGNTIYF.

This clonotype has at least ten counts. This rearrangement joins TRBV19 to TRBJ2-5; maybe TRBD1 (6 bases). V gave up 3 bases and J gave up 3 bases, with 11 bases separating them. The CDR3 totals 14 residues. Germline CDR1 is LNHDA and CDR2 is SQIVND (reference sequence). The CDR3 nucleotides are TGTGCCAGTAGTATCGCCAACAGGGAAGAGACCCAGTACTTC. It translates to CASSIANREETQYF.

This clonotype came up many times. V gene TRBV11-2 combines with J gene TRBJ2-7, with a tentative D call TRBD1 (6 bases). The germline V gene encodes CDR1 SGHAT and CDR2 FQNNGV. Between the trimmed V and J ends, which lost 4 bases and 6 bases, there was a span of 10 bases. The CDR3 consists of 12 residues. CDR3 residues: CASSSDRSEQYF. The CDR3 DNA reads TGTGCCAGCAGCTCGGACAGATCCGAGCAGTACTTC.

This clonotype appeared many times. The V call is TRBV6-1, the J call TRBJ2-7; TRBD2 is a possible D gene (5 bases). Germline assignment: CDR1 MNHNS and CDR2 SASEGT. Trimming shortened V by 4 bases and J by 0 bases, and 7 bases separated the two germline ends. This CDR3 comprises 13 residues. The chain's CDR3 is CASSVAHSYEQYF. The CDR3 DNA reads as TGTGCCAGCAGTGTAGCGCACTCCTACGAGCAGTACTTC.

The CDR3 protein is CASSQGSAKIGYTF. The CDR3 coding sequence is TGCGCCAGCAGCCAAGGTTCGGCGAAGATTGGCTACACCTTC. V usage is TRBV4-1 and J usage is TRBJ1-2; D uncertain. V shed 1 base and J shed 7 bases, with 13 bases lying between them. The germline CDR1 and CDR2 sequences are MGHRA and YSYEKL. CDR3 length: 14 amino acids.

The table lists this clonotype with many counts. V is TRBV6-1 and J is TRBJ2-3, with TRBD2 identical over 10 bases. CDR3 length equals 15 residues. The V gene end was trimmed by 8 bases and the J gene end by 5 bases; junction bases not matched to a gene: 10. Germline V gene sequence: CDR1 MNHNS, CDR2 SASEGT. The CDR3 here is CASLTAGGPGDTQYF. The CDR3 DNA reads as TGTGCCAGCCTAACAGCGGGAGGGCCCGGAGATACGCAGTATTTT.

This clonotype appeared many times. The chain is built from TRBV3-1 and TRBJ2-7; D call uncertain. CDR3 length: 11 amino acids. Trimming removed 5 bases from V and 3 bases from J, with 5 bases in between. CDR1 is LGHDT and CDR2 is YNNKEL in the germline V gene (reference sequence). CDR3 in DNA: TGTGCCAGCAGCGTACACTACGAGCAGTACTTC. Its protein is CASSVHYEQYF.

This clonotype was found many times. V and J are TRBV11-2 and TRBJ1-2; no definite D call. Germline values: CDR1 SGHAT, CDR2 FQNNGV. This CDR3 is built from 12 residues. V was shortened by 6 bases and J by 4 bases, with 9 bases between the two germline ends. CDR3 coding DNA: TGTGCCAGCAGTCCGTTCGGCTATGGCTACACCTTC. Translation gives CASSPFGYGYTF.

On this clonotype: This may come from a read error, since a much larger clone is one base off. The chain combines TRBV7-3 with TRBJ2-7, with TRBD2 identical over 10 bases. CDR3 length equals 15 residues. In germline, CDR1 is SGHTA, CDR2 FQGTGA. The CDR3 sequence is CANSLIAGGSYEQYF. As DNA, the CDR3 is TGTGCCAACAGCTTAATAGCGGGAGGCTCCTACGAGCAGTACTTC.

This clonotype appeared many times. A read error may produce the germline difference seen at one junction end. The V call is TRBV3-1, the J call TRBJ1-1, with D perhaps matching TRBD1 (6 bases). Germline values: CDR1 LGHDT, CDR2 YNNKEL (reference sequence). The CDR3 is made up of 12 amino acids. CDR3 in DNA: TGCGCCAGCAGCCAAGGGGGGACTGAAGCTTTCTTT. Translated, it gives CASSQGGTEAFF.

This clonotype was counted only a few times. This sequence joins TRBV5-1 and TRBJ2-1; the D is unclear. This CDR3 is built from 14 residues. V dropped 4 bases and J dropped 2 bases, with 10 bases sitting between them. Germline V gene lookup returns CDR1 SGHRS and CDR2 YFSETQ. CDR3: CASSPDPTYNEQFF. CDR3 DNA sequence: TGCGCCAGCAGCCCAGACCCGACCTACAATGAGCAGTTCTTC.

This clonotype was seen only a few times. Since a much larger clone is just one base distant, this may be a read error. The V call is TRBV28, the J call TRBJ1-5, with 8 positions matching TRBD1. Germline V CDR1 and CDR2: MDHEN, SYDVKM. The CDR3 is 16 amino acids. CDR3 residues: CVSCPGGSIYGQPQHF. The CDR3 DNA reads TGTGTCAGCTGCCCAGGGGGCTCGATTTATGGTCAGCCCCAGCATTTT.

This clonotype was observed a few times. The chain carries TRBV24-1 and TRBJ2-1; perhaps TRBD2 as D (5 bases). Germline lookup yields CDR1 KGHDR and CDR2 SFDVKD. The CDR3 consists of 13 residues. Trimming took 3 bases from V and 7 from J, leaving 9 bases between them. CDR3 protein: CATSDPGYNEQFF. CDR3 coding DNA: TGTGCCACCAGTGATCCGGGGTATAATGAGCAGTTCTTC.

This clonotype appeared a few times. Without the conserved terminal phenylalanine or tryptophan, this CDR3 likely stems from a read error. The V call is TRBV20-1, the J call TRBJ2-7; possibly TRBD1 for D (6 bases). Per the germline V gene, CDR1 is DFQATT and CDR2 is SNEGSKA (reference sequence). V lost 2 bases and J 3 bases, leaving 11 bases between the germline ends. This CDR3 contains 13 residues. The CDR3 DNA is TGCAGTGCTAGATTGGACAGTAGCTACGAGCAGTACCTC. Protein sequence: CSARLDSSYEQYL.